This entry concerns a single T cell receptor (beta chain). Profiling relied on immunoSEQ multiplex PCR, and the TCRdb table lists in-frame clones only, not all of them. The sample consists of about 120,000 clones, roughly 90% of them appearing once. The CDR3 is made up of 13 amino acids. The germline CDR1 and CDR2 sequences are SEHNR and FQNEAQ (reference sequence). Trimming removed 1 base from V and 3 bases from J, with 7 bases in between. The sample originates from a study of T cell responses to AZD1222 COVID-19 vaccine. Sequenced material: peripheral blood, taken 28 days after the second AZD1222 dose. This TCR was recovered from an adult who received the AZD1222 COVID-19 vaccine. This sequence joins TRBV7-9 and TRBJ2-7; possible D gene TRBD2, 6 bases. In DNA form, the CDR3 reads TGTGCCAGCAGCTTAGGGGGGGTCTACGAGCAGTACTTC. Its protein product is CASSLGGVYEQYF.